This entry lists 17 T cell receptor beta chains sequenced from one sample in a study of shared T cell receptors in the human thymus. Libraries were prepared by immunoSEQ multiplex PCR; TCRdb keeps only in-frame clonotypes and omits some of them. The sample consists of tens of thousands of clones, roughly 95% of them appearing once. The sample taken for sequencing was thymocytes. These receptors all stem from a human donor.

The table lists this clone with a count of one. The chain carries TRBV5-1 and TRBJ2-1, with 9 bases fitting TRBD1. The CDR3 has 14 amino acids. Unmatched junction bases numbered 2, after V lost 0 bases and J lost 7 bases. Germline V gene lookup returns CDR1 SGHRS and CDR2 YFSETQ. Written as DNA, the CDR3 is TGCGCCAGCAGCTTGGGACAGGGGGTTAATGAGCAGTTCTTC. This codes for CASSLGQGVNEQFF.

The rearrangement links TRBV7-2 to TRBJ1-4; D remains unclear. Trimming took off 1 base at V and 5 bases at J, with 17 bases between the two ends. Germline lookup yields CDR1 SGHTA and CDR2 FQGNSA. This CDR3 comprises 17 residues. The CDR3 DNA is TGTGCCAGCAGCTTAGGGCCCCCCAGGACGGGAAATGAAAAACTGTTTTTT. Amino acids: CASSLGPPRTGNEKLFF.

This clone has a single count. This sequence joins TRBV28 and TRBJ1-4; TRBD1 is a possible D gene (5 bases). Deletions cut 5 bases from V and 7 bases from J, with 14 bases between. CDR3 length equals 14 residues. Germline V lookup: CDR1 MDHEN, CDR2 SYDVKM. The CDR3 loop is CASSLRVSGEKLFF. The DNA for the CDR3 is TGTGCCAGCAGTCTCAGGGTTTCGGGTGAAAAACTGTTTTTT.

This clone was seen only once. The chain recombines TRBV29-1 with TRBJ2-3; 8 nucleotides line up with TRBD2. Germline V CDR1 and CDR2: SQVTM, ANQGSEA. Trimming cost V 2 bases and J 0 bases; bases outside gene matches: 4. The CDR3 totals 15 residues. CDR3 sequence: CSVERTSGSTDTQYF. CDR3 coding DNA: TGCAGCGTTGAAAGAACTAGCGGAAGCACAGATACGCAGTATTTT.

The chain recombines TRBV7-2 with TRBJ2-6, with 9 bases lining up with TRBD1. The V gene's germline CDR1 is SGHTA and CDR2 FQGNSA. The CDR3 contains 18 residues. V shed 5 bases, J shed 2 bases, and the junction held 10 bases outside the gene matches. CDR3 residues: CASSTPGQGFTGANVLTF. CDR3 nucleotide sequence: TGTGCCAGCAGCACCCCGGGACAGGGATTCACTGGGGCCAACGTCCTGACTTTC.

As DNA, the CDR3 is TGTGCCAGCAGCGTATCATACAGTCTGAACACTGAAGCTTTCTTT. Amino acids: CASSVSYSLNTEAFF. This sequence joins TRBV9 and TRBJ1-1; D unresolved. Germline CDR1 SGDLS, CDR2 YYNGEE. CDR3 length: 15 residues. The ends were cut back, 1 base at V and 0 bases at J, with 10 bases in the middle. Complete variable domain (other parts from reference TRBV9 and TRBJ1-1): DSGVTQTPKHLITATGQRVTLRCSPRSGDLSVYWYQQSLDQGLQFLIQYYNGEERAKGNILERFSAQQFPDLHSELNLSSLELGDSALYFCASSVSYSLNTEAFFGQGTRLTVV.

The V and J genes are TRBV27 and TRBJ1-2; TRBD1 agrees at 8 bases. The CDR3 length is 13 residues. Germline loops: CDR1 MNHEY, CDR2 SMNVEV (reference sequence). Trimming cost V 6 bases and J 5 bases; bases outside gene matches: 5. CDR3 in DNA: TGTGCCAGCAGCTCGGACAGGGTATATGGCTACACCTTC. Protein: CASSSDRVYGYTF.

J is TRBJ1-1 and V is TRBV6-1; TRBD1 matches at 9 bases. Germline CDR1 reads MNHNS; CDR2 reads SASEGT. CDR3 length equals 14 residues. With 7 bases clipped from V and 4 bases from J, the junction kept 7 bases outside the gene matches. CDR3 DNA: TGTGCCAGCAAGGGAAACAGGGGGCCCACTGAAGCTTTCTTT. Its protein is CASKGNRGPTEAFF.

The CDR3 sequence: CASSQFDQDQETQYF. CDR3 nucleotides: TGTGCCAGCAGCCAATTTGACCAGGACCAAGAGACCCAGTACTTC. V gene TRBV14 combines with J gene TRBJ2-5, with D hard to call. The germline CDR1 and CDR2 sequences are SGHDN and FVKESK. CDR3 length equals 15 residues. Trimming took 2 bases from V and 0 from J, leaving 10 bases between them.

The rearrangement links TRBV19 to TRBJ1-1; D gene unclear. Germline assignment: CDR1 LNHDA and CDR2 SQIVND (reference sequence). The CDR3 runs 12 residues. Trimming pared 4 bases from V and 2 bases from J, leaving 5 bases between. DNA of the CDR3: TGTGCCAGTAGTACCCCTAACACTGAAGCTTTCTTT. Its protein is CASSTPNTEAFF.

The CDR3: CASTKVGGDYQPQHF. Here the CDR3 DNA reads TGTGCCAGCACCAAGGTCGGGGGGGATTACCAGCCCCAGCATTTT. The chain carries TRBV28 and TRBJ1-5; D is perhaps TRBD1 (5 bases). The CDR3 sequence is 15 residues long. Trimming pared 7 bases from V and 7 bases from J, leaving 20 bases between. The germline V gene has CDR1 MDHEN and CDR2 SYDVKM.

The rearrangement uses TRBV2 and TRBJ2-7; D perhaps matches TRBD2 (5 bases). Germline V CDR1 and CDR2: SNHLY, FYNNEI. The CDR3 is 14 amino acids. The ends were cut back, 8 bases at V and 5 bases at J, with 19 bases in the middle. The CDR3 sequence is CASLRSRGSDEQYF. CDR3 DNA sequence: TGTGCCAGCCTCCGAAGCCGGGGTAGCGACGAGCAGTACTTC. Combining the CDR3 with reference TRBV2 and TRBJ2-7 gives the whole variable domain EPEVTQTPSHQVTQMGQEVILRCVPISNHLYFYWYRQILGQKVEFLVSFYNNEISEKSEIFDDQFSVERPDGSNFTLKIRSTKLEDSAMYFCASLRSRGSDEQYFGPGTRLTVT.

CDR3 DNA sequence: TGTGCCAGTAGTATCGAATCTGATTCGGACCGGGACAGGGGGAATCAGCCCCAGCATTTT. This gives the protein CASSIESDSDRDRGNQPQHF. The V gene is TRBV19, the J gene TRBJ1-5; 11 bases agree with TRBD1. This CDR3 has 20 residues. Germline values: CDR1 LNHDA, CDR2 SQIVND (reference sequence). The junction had 17 bases not matched to a gene; V was cut back by 3 bases and J by 4 bases.

The CDR3 region is CASRRGKSTDTQYF. CDR3 bases: TGCGCCAGCAGGAGGGGGAAAAGCACAGATACGCAGTATTTT. The chain employs TRBV5-1 and TRBJ2-3; possible D gene TRBD1, 6 bases. CDR3 length equals 14 residues. Germline V gene data show CDR1 as SGHRS and CDR2 as YFSETQ. Trimming stripped 5 bases from V and 0 bases from J, with 10 bases between. The whole variable domain, filled in from reference TRBV5-1 and TRBJ2-3, reads KAGVTQTPRYLIKTRGQQVTLSCSPISGHRSVSWYQQTPGQGLQFLFEYFSETQRNKGNFPGRFSGRQFSNSRSEMNVSTLELGDSALYLCASRRGKSTDTQYFGPGTRLTVL.

This rearrangement joins TRBV7-2 to TRBJ2-7; no definite D call. Germline-derived CDR1 and CDR2 are SGHTA and FQGNSA. Trimming removed 1 base from V and 3 bases from J, with 7 bases in between. There are 13 residues in the CDR3. The CDR3 reads CASSLVRLYEQYF. DNA for the CDR3: TGTGCCAGCAGCTTAGTCAGGCTCTACGAGCAGTACTTC.

The count of this clone is one. The CDR3 DNA reads as TGTGCCACCAGCACAAAAATAGGGACCCACAATCAGCCCCAGCATTTT. Translated: CATSTKIGTHNQPQHF. The chain employs TRBV15 and TRBJ1-5, with D maybe TRBD1 (5 bases). Germline loops: CDR1 LNHNV, CDR2 YYDKDF (reference sequence). The germline V and J ends were trimmed by 4 bases and 3 bases, with 16 bases remaining between them. This CDR3 region has 16 residues.

The rearrangement uses TRBV4-1 and TRBJ2-1; D remains ambiguous. Between the trimmed V and J ends, which lost 0 bases and 6 bases, there was a span of 18 bases. The CDR3 sequence is 17 residues long. CDR1 is MGHRA, CDR2 YSYEKL, per germline. CDR3: CASSQDMTKMDFNEQFF. The CDR3 nucleotides are TGCGCCAGCAGCCAAGATATGACGAAGATGGATTTCAATGAGCAGTTCTTC.